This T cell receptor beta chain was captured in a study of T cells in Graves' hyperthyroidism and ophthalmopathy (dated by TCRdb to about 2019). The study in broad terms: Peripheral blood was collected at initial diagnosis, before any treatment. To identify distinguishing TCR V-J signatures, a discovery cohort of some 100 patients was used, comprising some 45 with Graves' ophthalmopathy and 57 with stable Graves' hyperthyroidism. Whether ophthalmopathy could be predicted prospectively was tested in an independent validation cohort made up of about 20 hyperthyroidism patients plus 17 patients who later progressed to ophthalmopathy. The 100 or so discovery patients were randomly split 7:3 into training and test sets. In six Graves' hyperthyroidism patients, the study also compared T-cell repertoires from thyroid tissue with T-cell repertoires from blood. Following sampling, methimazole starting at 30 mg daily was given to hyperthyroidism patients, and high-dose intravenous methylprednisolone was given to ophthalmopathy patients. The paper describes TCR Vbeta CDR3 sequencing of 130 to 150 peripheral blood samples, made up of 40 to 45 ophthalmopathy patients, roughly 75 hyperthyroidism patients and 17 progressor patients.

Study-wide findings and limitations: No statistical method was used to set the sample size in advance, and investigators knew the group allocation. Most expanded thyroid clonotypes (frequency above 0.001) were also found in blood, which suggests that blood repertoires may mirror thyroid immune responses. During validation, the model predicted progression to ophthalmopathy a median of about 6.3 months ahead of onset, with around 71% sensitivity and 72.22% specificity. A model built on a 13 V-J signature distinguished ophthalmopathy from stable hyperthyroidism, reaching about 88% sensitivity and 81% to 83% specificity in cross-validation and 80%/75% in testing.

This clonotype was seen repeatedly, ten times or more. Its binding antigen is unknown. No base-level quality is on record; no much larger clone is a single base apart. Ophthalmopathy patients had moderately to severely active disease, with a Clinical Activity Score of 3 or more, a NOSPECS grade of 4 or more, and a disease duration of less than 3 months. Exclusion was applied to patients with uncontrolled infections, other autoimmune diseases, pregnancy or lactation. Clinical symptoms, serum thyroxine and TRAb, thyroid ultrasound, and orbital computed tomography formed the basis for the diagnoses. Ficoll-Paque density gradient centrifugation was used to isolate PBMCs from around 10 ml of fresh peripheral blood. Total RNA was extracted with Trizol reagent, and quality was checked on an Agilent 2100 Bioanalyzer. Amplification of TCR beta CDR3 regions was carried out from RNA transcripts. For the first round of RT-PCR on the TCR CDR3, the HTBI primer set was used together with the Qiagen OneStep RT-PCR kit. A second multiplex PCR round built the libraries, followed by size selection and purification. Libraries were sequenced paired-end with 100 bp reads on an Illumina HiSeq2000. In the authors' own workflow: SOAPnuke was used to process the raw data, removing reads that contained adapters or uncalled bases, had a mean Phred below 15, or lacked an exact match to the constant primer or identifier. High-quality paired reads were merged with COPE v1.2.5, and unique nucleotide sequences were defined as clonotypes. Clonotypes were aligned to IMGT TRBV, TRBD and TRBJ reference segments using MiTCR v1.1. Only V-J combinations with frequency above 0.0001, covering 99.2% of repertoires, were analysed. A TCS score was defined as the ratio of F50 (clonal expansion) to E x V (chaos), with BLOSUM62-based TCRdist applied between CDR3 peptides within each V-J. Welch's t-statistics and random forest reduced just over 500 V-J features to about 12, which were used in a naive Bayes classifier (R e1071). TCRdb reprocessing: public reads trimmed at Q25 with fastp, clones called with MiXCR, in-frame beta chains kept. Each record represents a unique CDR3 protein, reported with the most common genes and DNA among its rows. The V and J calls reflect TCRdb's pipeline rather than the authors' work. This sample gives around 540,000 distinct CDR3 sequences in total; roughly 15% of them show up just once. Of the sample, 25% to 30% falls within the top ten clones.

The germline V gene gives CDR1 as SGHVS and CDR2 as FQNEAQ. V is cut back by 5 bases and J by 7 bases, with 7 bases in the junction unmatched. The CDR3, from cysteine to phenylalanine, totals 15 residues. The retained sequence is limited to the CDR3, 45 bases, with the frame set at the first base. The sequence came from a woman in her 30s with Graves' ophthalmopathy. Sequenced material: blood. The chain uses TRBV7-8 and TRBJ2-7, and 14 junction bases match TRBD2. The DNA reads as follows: TGTGCCAGCAGCATGGTGACTAGCGGGAGGGGGGAGCAGTACTTC. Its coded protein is CASSMVTSGRGEQYF.